This is a list of T cell receptor beta chains from one sample in a study of shared clonotypes between healthy human individuals. TCRdb's table, derived via immunoSEQ multiplex PCR, lists solely in-frame clones and lacks some. Here the sample spans around 1.9 million clones, 90% to 95% being singletons. Sequencing was carried out using naive CD8+ T cells from PBMCs. The receptors come from a man between 18 and 35 years old in good health. Some clones in this sample may be carry-over from other donors' samples. The CDR3 runs from the conserved cysteine through the conserved F or W. Rows give clone size only sometimes, using once, few, many, or a class for an expanded clone.

clone_size: -
j_call: TRBJ2-3
v_call: TRBV18
cdr3_aa: CASSPMSADTQYF

clone_size: -
j_call: TRBJ2-7
v_call: TRBV30
cdr3_aa: CAWSFLTGAPYEQYF

clone_size: -
j_call: TRBJ2-7
v_call: TRBV10-3
cdr3_aa: CAISEIFGEQYF

clone_size: -
j_call: TRBJ2-7
v_call: TRBV7-6
cdr3_aa: CASSYVQGTTYEQYF

clone_size: -
j_call: TRBJ1-1
v_call: TRBV4-3
cdr3_aa: CASSQETVNTEAFF

clone_size: once
j_call: TRBJ2-5
v_call: TRBV19
cdr3_aa: CASSVADQETQYF

clone_size: -
j_call: TRBJ1-2
v_call: TRBV4-1
cdr3_aa: CASSPLGPYGYTF

clone_size: -
j_call: TRBJ1-3
v_call: TRBV4-1
cdr3_aa: CASSQFLPGPGNTIYF

clone_size: -
j_call: TRBJ2-5
v_call: TRBV11-2
cdr3_aa: CASSLPAWGETQYF

clone_size: -
j_call: TRBJ2-2
v_call: TRBV27
cdr3_aa: CASSTTGLTGELFF

clone_size: -
j_call: TRBJ2-7
v_call: TRBV4-1
cdr3_aa: CASSQDTGIYEQYF

clone_size: -
j_call: TRBJ2-1
v_call: TRBV27
cdr3_aa: CASSLLAGGPAEQFF

clone_size: -
j_call: TRBJ2-1
v_call: TRBV9
cdr3_aa: CASSVAQTGEPYNEQFF

clone_size: -
j_call: TRBJ1-4
v_call: TRBV19
cdr3_aa: CASSPSGGWSNEKLFF

clone_size: -
j_call: TRBJ1-1
v_call: TRBV6-1
cdr3_aa: CASSEGVAGDTEAFF